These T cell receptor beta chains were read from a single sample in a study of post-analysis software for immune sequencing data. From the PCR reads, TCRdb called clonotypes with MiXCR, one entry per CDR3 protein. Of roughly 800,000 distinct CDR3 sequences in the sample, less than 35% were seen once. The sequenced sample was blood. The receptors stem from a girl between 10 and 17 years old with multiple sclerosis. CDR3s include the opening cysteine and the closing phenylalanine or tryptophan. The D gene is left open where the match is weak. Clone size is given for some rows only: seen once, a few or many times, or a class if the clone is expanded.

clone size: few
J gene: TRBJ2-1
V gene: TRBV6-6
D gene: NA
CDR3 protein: CASTLTGSYNEQFF
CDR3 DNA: TGTGCCAGCACCCTGACGGGATCCTACAATGAGCAGTTCTTC

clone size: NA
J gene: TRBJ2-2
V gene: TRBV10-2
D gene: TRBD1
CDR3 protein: CAQRRTGNTGELFF
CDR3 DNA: TGCGCCCAACGCAGGACAGGAAACACCGGGGAGCTGTTTTTT

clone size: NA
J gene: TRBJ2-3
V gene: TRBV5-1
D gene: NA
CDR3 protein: CASSSGPGPGSDTQYF
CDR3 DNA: TGCGCCAGCAGCTCTGGACCGGGACCTGGGTCAGATACGCAGTATTTT

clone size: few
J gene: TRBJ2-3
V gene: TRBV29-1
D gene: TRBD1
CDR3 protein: CSGQGNTDTQYF
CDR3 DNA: TGCAGCGGACAGGGAAACACAGATACGCAGTATTTT

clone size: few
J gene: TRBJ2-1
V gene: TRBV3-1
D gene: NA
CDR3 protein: CASSHMGQVEQFF
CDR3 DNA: TGTGCCAGCAGCCATATGGGGCAGGTTGAGCAGTTCTTC

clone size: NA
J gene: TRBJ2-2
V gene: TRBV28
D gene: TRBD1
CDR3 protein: CASGQVDLGGELFF
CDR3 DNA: TGTGCCAGTGGACAGGTTGACCTCGGTGGGGAGCTGTTTTTT

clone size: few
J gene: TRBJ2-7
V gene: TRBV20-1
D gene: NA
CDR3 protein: CSGLFGSTYEQYF
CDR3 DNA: TGCAGTGGCCTATTCGGCAGTACCTACGAGCAGTACTTC

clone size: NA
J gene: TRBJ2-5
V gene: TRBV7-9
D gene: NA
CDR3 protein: CASSTVGETQYF
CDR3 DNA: TGTGCCAGCAGCACCGTAGGGGAGACCCAGTACTTC

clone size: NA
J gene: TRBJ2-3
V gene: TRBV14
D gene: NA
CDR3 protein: CASSLPGSDTQYF
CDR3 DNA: TGTGCCAGCAGCCTCCCCGGTTCTGATACGCAGTATTTT

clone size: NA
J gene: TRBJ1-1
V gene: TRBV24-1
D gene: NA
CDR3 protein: CATSDLGLEKAFF
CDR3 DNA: TGTGCCACCAGTGATTTGGGGCTTGAGAAAGCTTTCTTT

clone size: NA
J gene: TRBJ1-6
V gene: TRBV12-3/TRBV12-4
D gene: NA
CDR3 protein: CASSLRGAGNSPLHF
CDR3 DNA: TGTGCCAGCAGTTTAAGGGGGGCAGGGAATTCACCCCTCCACTTT

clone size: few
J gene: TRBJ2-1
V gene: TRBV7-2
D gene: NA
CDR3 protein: CASSLEGRELDEQFF
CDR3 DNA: TGTGCCAGCAGCTTAGAAGGTAGGGAGCTGGATGAGCAGTTCTTC

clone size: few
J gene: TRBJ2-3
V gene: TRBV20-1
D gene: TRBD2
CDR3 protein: CSARGGLGFSDTQYF
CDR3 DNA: TGCAGTGCTAGGGGGGGGTTGGGGTTTTCAGATACGCAGTATTTT

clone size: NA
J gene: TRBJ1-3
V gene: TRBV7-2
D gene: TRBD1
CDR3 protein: CASSLTGGNSGNTIYF
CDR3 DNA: TGTGCCAGCAGCTTAACAGGGGGAAACTCTGGAAACACCATATATTTT

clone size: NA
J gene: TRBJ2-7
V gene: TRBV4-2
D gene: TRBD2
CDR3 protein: CASSHDQLASGCNEQYF
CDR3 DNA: TGTGCCAGCAGCCACGACCAACTCGCTAGCGGATGCAATGAGCAGTACTTC

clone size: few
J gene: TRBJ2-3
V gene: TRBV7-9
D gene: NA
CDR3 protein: CASSLDGGTSTDTQYF
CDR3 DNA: TGTGCCAGCAGCTTAGATGGCGGGACTAGCACAGATACGCAGTATTTT

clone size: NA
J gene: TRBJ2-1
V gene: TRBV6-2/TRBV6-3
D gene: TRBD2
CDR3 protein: CASSYSTILAGINHEQFF
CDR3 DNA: TGTGCCAGCAGTTACTCGACTATTCTAGCGGGAATTAATCATGAGCAGTTCTTC

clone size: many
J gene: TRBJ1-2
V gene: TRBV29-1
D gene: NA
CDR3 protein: CSVEQTYGYTF
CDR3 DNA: TGCAGCGTTGAACAGACCTATGGCTACACCTTC

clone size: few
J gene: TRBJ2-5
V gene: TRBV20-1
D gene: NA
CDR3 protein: CSARDTGGSETQYF
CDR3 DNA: TGCAGTGCTAGAGATACCGGAGGGTCGGAGACCCAGTACTTC

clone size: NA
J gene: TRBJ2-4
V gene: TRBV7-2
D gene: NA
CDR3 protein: CASSLVSSEAKNIQYF
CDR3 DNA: TGTGCCAGCAGCTTAGTCTCGAGCGAGGCCAAAAACATTCAGTACTTC

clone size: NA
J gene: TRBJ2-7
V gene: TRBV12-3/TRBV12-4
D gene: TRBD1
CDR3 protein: CASSPGDRGGHEQYF
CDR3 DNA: TGTGCCAGCAGTCCAGGGGACAGGGGAGGCCACGAGCAGTACTTC

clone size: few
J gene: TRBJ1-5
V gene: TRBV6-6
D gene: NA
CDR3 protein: CASSYRAGGSNQPQHF
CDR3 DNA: TGTGCCAGCAGTTACCGGGCTGGCGGGAGCAATCAGCCCCAGCATTTT

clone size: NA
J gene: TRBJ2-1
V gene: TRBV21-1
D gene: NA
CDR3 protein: CASIRRTYNEQFF
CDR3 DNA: TGTGCCAGCATCCGCAGGACCTACAATGAGCAGTTCTTC

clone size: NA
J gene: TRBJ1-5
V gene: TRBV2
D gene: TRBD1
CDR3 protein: CASSELGQSYQPQHF
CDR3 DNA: TGTGCCAGCAGTGAATTGGGACAGTCCTATCAGCCCCAGCATTTT

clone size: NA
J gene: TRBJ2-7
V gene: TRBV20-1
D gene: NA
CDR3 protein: CSGRTFSSYEQYF
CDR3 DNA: TGCAGCGGCAGGACTTTTAGCTCCTACGAGCAGTACTTC

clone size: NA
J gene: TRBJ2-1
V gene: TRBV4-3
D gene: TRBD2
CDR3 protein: CASSQSTSRYNEQFF
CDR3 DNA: TGCGCCAGCAGCCAATCGACTAGCAGATACAATGAGCAGTTCTTC

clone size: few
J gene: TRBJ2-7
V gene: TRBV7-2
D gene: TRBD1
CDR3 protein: CASSTRQGDYEQYF
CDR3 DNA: TGTGCCAGCAGCACTCGACAGGGTGATTACGAGCAGTACTTC

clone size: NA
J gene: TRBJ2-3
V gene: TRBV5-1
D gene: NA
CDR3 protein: CASSLEGETDTQYF
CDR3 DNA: TGCGCCAGCAGCCTTGAGGGGGAAACAGATACGCAGTATTTT

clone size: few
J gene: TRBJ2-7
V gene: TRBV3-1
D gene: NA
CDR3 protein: CASSHSNEQYF
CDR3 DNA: TGTGCCAGCAGCCACAGCAACGAGCAGTACTTC

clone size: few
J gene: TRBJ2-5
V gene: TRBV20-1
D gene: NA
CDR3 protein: CSASRLVLARGRETQYF
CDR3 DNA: TGCAGTGCTAGTCGGCTAGTACTAGCAAGAGGTAGAGAGACCCAGTACTTC

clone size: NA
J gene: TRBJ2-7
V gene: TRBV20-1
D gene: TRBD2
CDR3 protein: CSARDTSGNYERYF
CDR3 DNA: TGCAGTGCTAGAGACACTAGCGGGAACTACGAGCGGTACTTC

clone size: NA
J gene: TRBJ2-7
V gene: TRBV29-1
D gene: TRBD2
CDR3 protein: CSAQTGTRNPYEQYF
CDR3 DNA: TGCAGCGCTCAAACCGGGACTAGGAATCCCTACGAGCAGTACTTC

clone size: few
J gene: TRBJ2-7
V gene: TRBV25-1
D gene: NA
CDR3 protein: CASSEARQDNYEQYF
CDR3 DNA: TGTGCCAGCAGTGAGGCTCGACAGGACAACTACGAGCAGTACTTC

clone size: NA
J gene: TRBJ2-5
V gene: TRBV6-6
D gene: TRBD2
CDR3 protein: CASGSREGRETQYF
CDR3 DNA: TGTGCCTCGGGTTCGCGGGAGGGGCGGGAGACCCAGTACTTC

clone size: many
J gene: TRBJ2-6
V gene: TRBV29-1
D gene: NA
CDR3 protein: CSVSDSGANVLTF
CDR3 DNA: TGCAGCGTTTCGGACTCTGGGGCCAACGTCCTGACTTTC

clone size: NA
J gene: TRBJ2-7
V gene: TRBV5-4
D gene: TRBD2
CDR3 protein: CASSTLAGDTYEQYF
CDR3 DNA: TGTGCCAGCAGCACCCTAGCGGGGGATACATACGAGCAGTACTTC

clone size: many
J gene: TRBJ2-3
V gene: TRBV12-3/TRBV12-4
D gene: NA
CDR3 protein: CASSGDSLSQYF
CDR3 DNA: TGTGCCAGCAGTGGCGACTCCTTATCGCAGTATTTT

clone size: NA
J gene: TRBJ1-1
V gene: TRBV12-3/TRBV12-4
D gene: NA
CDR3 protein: CASSLAQGYTEAFF
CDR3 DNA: TGTGCCAGCAGTTTAGCACAGGGTTACACTGAAGCTTTCTTT

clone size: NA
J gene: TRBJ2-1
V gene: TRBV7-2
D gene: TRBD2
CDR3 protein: CASSLEGGRPVEQFF
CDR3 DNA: TGTGCCAGCAGCTTAGAGGGCGGGAGGCCTGTCGAGCAGTTCTTC

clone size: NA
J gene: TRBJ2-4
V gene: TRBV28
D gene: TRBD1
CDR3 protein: CASKTGTGGPLAKNIQYF
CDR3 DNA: TGTGCCAGCAAGACGGGGACAGGCGGACCTCTAGCCAAAAACATTCAGTACTTC

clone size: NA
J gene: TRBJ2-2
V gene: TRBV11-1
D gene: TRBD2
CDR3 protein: CASSFEISGGNTGELFF
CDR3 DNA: TGTGCCAGCAGCTTTGAAATCAGCGGGGGGAACACCGGGGAGCTGTTTTTT

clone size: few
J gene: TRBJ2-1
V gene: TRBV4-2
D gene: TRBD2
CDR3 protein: CASSQVAGVEQFF
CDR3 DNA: TGTGCCAGCAGCCAAGTGGCGGGGGTTGAGCAGTTCTTC

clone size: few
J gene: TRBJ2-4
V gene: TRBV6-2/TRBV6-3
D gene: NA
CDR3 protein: CASSYLPATIAKNIQYF
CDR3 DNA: TGTGCCAGCAGTTACCTCCCCGCAACGATAGCCAAAAACATTCAGTACTTC

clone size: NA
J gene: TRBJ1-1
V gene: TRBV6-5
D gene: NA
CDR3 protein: CASSSRGWENTEAFF
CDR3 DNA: TGTGCCAGCAGTTCCAGGGGATGGGAGAACACTGAAGCTTTCTTT

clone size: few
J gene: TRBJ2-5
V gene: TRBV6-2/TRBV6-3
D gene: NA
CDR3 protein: CASSYVPLQETQYF
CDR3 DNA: TGTGCCAGCAGTTATGTGCCGTTGCAGGAGACCCAGTACTTC

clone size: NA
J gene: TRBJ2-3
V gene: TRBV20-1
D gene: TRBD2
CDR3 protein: CSARRLAGRIYTDTQYF
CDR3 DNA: TGCAGTGCTAGACGACTAGCGGGGCGTATCTACACAGATACGCAGTATTTT

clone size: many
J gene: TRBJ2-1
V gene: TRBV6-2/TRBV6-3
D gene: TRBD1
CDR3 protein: CASSDDRVPNEQFF
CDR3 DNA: TGTGCCAGCAGTGACGACAGGGTCCCGAATGAGCAGTTCTTC

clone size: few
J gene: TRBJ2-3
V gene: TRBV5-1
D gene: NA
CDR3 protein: CASSLEHHTQYF
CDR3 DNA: TGCGCCAGCAGCTTGGAACACCATACGCAGTATTTT

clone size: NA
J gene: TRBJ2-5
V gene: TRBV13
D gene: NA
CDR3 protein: CASSPRDHQGTQYF
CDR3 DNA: TGTGCCAGCAGCCCCCGGGACCACCAAGGGACCCAGTACTTC

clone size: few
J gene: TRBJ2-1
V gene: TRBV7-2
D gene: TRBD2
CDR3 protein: CASSSGLAGLGSYNEQFF
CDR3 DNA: TGTGCCAGCAGCTCGGGACTAGCGGGATTGGGCTCCTACAATGAGCAGTTCTTC